These 28 T cell receptor beta chains were all obtained from the same sample, sequenced in a study of blood T cell repertoires in COVID-19. Here immunoSEQ multiplex PCR was the method, and the copy in TCRdb shows in-frame clones only, minus some. The sample lists about 110,000 clones, 75% to 90% occurring once. The sample was peripheral blood. The source is a woman in her fifties or sixties with COVID-19, enrolled during active disease.

This clone turned up a few times. The gene calls are TRBV6-2 or TRBV6-3 and TRBJ1-5; 12 bases map to TRBD1. Germline assignment: CDR1 MNHEY and CDR2 SVGEGT. There are 20 residues in the CDR3. With V trimmed by 6 bases and J by 0 bases, 15 bases remained unmatched. In nucleotides, the CDR3 is TGTGCCAGCAGCCCACATTTCCGGGACAGGGGGCATGATAGCAATCAGCCCCAGCATTTT. This sequence encodes CASSPHFRDRGHDSNQPQHF.

This chain connects TRBV18 to TRBJ1-2; tentative D call: TRBD1 (6 bases). Germline V gene sequence: CDR1 KGHSH, CDR2 LQKENI. CDR3 length: 14 residues. Trimming shortened V by 2 bases and J by 5 bases, and 12 bases separated the two germline ends. The CDR3 nucleotides are TGTGCCAGCTCACCATCGGGGGGCCAGTATGGCTACACCTTC. Translation gives CASSPSGGQYGYTF. The full variable domain, in which reference TRBV18 and TRBJ1-2 provide the parts outside the CDR3, is NAGVMQNPRHLVRRRGQEARLRCSPMKGHSHVYWYRQLPEEGLKFMVYLQKENIIDESGMPKERFSAEFPKEGPSILRIQQVVRGDSAAYFCASSPSGGQYGYTFGSGTRLTVV.

The genes are TRBV5-1 and TRBJ2-5; 11 nucleotides agree with TRBD2. V trimming: 0 bases; J trimming: 6 bases; junction bases outside the gene matches: 4. Germline V gives CDR1 SGHRS, CDR2 YFSETQ. The length of the CDR3 is 15 residues. The chain's CDR3 is CASSLGLAGLKTQYF. As DNA, the CDR3 is TGCGCCAGCAGCTTGGGACTAGCGGGGTTAAAGACCCAGTACTTC. The complete variable domain, with remaining parts taken from reference TRBV5-1 and TRBJ2-5, reads KAGVTQTPRYLIKTRGQQVTLSCSPISGHRSVSWYQQTPGQGLQFLFEYFSETQRNKGNFPGRFSGRQFSNSRSEMNVSTLELGDSALYLCASSLGLAGLKTQYFGPGTRLLVL.

The chain has TRBV14 and TRBJ2-7; D perhaps matches TRBD1 (6 bases). CDR1 is SGHDN and CDR2 is FVKESK in the germline V gene. V was cut by 2 bases and J by 2 bases, with 10 bases left in between. CDR3 length: 14 residues. The DNA of the CDR3 is TGTGCCAGCAGCCAAATGACAGGCCCCTACGAGCAGTACTTC. Amino acid sequence: CASSQMTGPYEQYF.

The CDR3 spells CASSPQSGGDSANTGELFF. The DNA for the CDR3 is TGTGCCAGCTCACCACAGAGCGGGGGGGATTCCGCGAACACCGGGGAGCTGTTTTTT. The V and J genes are TRBV18 and TRBJ2-2; 10 bases are a match to TRBD2. CDR1 is KGHSH and CDR2 is LQKENI in the germline V gene. The junction had 8 bases not matched to a gene; V was cut back by 1 base and J by 0 bases. There are 19 residues in the CDR3.

The CDR3 DNA sequence: TGTGCCAGCAGACCCGGGTCCCTCGACAGGGCTGAATTAGCTAATGAAAAACTGTTTTTT. Its protein product is CASRPGSLDRAELANEKLFF. J is TRBJ1-4 and V is TRBV7-6; TRBD1 matches 7 bases. CDR1 and CDR2 from the germline V gene are SGHVS and FNYEAQ. Trimming cost V 6 bases and J 3 bases; bases outside gene matches: 22. The CDR3 totals 20 residues.

The V gene is TRBV25-1, the J gene TRBJ1-2, with TRBD1 as a possible D gene (6 bases). V was trimmed by 7 bases and J by 4 bases, leaving 13 bases between them. The CDR3 has 13 residues. The germline CDR1 and CDR2 sequences are MGHDK and SYGVNS. The CDR3 reads CASTPTGTYGYTF. In DNA, the CDR3 is TGTGCCAGCACCCCAACAGGGACCTATGGCTACACCTTC.

The chain joins TRBV5-1 to TRBJ2-7; 11 bases match TRBD1. V trimming: 3 bases; J trimming: 2 bases; junction bases outside the gene matches: 1. Germline loops: CDR1 SGHRS, CDR2 YFSETQ. This CDR3 spans 14 amino acids. The CDR3 sequence is CASSWGQGAYEQYF. Written as DNA, the CDR3 is TGCGCCAGCAGCTGGGGACAGGGGGCCTACGAGCAGTACTTC.

This clone was seen ten or more times. The CDR3 DNA is TGCGCCAGCCGGGAATTAGAAGATCAGCCCCAGCATTTT. Translated: CASRELEDQPQHF. This chain uses TRBV5-1 with TRBJ1-5; unclear D gene. The CDR3 length is 13 residues. With 7 bases removed from V and 5 bases from J, the gap between germline ends came to 13 bases. Germline V gene sequence: CDR1 SGHRS, CDR2 YFSETQ.

The V call is TRBV5-4, the J call TRBJ1-2; D call uncertain. In germline, CDR1 is SGHNT, CDR2 YYREEE (reference sequence). The V gene lost 4 bases and the J gene lost 2 bases, with 9 bases spanning the gap. The CDR3 runs 13 residues. In DNA form, the CDR3 reads TGTGCCAGCAGCCTCGACATCAACTATGGCTACACCTTC. It codes for CASSLDINYGYTF.

V gene TRBV19 combines with J gene TRBJ2-3; maybe TRBD2 (7 bases). The CDR3 spans 13 residues. In germline, CDR1 is LNHDA, CDR2 SQIVND (reference sequence). The germline V and J ends were trimmed by 11 bases and 2 bases, with 14 bases remaining between them. CDR3 region: CASGRGATDTQYF. The CDR3 DNA is TGTGCCTCAGGTCGGGGGGCCACAGATACGCAGTATTTT.

This chain joins TRBV6-6 and TRBJ2-7, with 10 nucleotides matching TRBD1. J lost 0 bases, V lost 2 bases, and 4 bases had no gene match. Germline CDR1 MNHNY, CDR2 SVGAGI (reference sequence). The CDR3 is 16 residues long. CDR3 in amino acids: CASSYDRGLSSYEQYF. The CDR3 DNA is TGTGCCAGCAGTTACGACAGGGGGCTGAGCTCCTACGAGCAGTACTTC.

This chain links TRBV27 with TRBJ1-2; TRBD1 matches at 7 bases. CDR1 and CDR2 (germline): MNHEY, SMNVEV (reference sequence). J lost 4 bases, V lost 4 bases, and 9 bases had no gene match. The CDR3 is made up of 15 amino acids. The CDR3 sequence: CASSSQATGTYGYTF. CDR3 sequence (DNA): TGTGCCAGCAGTTCCCAGGCGACAGGGACCTATGGCTACACCTTC.

The chain has TRBV3-1 (or the pseudogene TRBV3-2) and TRBJ2-2; no clear D gene. Germline assignment: CDR1 LGHDT and CDR2 YNNKEL (reference sequence). V lost 3 bases and J 3 bases, leaving 5 bases between the germline ends. The CDR3 is 13 residues long. The CDR3 DNA follows: TGTGCCAGCAGCCAGGCTTACACCGGGGAGCTGTTTTTT. It yields the protein CASSQAYTGELFF.

The chain employs TRBV2 and TRBJ1-1; D is possibly TRBD1 (5 bases). Germline lookup yields CDR1 SNHLY and CDR2 FYNNEI. This CDR3 is built from 15 residues. V lost 3 bases to trimming and J lost 1 base, with 12 bases between them. The CDR3 sequence is CASSDMGGENTEAFF. The CDR3 nucleotides are TGTGCCAGCAGTGATATGGGGGGAGAGAACACTGAAGCTTTCTTT.

J is TRBJ1-2 and V is TRBV29-1; D gene unclear. Germline lookup yields CDR1 SQVTM and CDR2 ANQGSEA. The CDR3 is 13 amino acids. Deletions cut 2 bases from V and 5 bases from J, with 12 bases between. The CDR3 region is CSVEQSEGYGYTF. Written as DNA, the CDR3 is TGCAGCGTTGAACAGTCAGAGGGATATGGCTACACCTTC.

The chain couples TRBV5-6 to TRBJ1-3; the match to TRBD1 covers 7 bases. CDR1 SGHDT and CDR2 YYEEEE come from the germline V gene. The CDR3 extends over 17 amino acids. The J segment lost 3 bases and the V segment lost 1 base, leaving 10 bases of the junction unmatched. This CDR3 is CASSLRTDRPFGNTIYF. CDR3 in DNA: TGTGCCAGCAGCTTGCGGACGGACAGGCCCTTTGGAAACACCATATATTTT.

The table lists this clone with a few counts. The V and J genes are TRBV19 and TRBJ1-3, with 8 bases identical to TRBD1. Germline loops: CDR1 LNHDA, CDR2 SQIVND (reference sequence). The V and J ends lost 0 bases and 3 bases, in that order; junction bases with no gene match: 7. The CDR3 is 17 amino acids. The CDR3 sequence: CASSIDLDRVGGNTIYF. CDR3 nucleotide sequence: TGTGCCAGTAGTATAGATCTGGACAGGGTTGGTGGAAACACCATATATTTT.

The chain has TRBV4-3 and TRBJ1-1; tentatively, D is TRBD1 (5 bases). Germline CDR1 LGHNA, CDR2 YSLEER. The V and J ends lost 0 bases and 11 bases respectively, with 16 bases between them. The CDR3 length is 14 residues. The CDR3 DNA reads TGCGCCAGCAGCCAAGATTGGGGGGAGAAACCCGCTTTCTTT. Its protein product is CASSQDWGEKPAFF.

The chain couples TRBV5-1 to TRBJ2-7; 11 bases are shared with TRBD2. The CDR3 loop spans 16 amino acids. Per germline, CDR1 SGHRS and CDR2 YFSETQ. The junction had 8 bases not matched to a gene; V was cut back by 4 bases and J by 2 bases. The CDR3 bases are TGCGCCAGCAGCGAAACGGTTAGCGGGGGGGCCTACGAGCAGTACTTC. Residues: CASSETVSGGAYEQYF.

The CDR3 spells CASTPGSNNYGYTF. The CDR3 region has the DNA TGTGCCAGCACCCCCGGGTCAAATAACTATGGCTACACCTTC. The chain employs TRBV7-9 and TRBJ1-2; D remains unclear. V gave up 7 bases and J gave up 1 base, with 13 bases separating them. This CDR3 is built from 14 residues. Germline CDR1 and CDR2: SEHNR and FQNEAQ (reference sequence).

This clone was recorded only once. The chain links TRBV19 to TRBJ2-5; 8 nucleotides agree with TRBD1. Trimming cost V 6 bases and J 2 bases; bases outside gene matches: 8. Germline loops: CDR1 LNHDA, CDR2 SQIVND (reference sequence). The CDR3 sequence is 15 residues long. CDR3 amino acids: CASSKDRAGQETQYF. Here the CDR3 DNA reads TGTGCCAGTAGCAAGGACAGGGCTGGGCAAGAGACCCAGTACTTC. Variable domain in full (rest from reference TRBV19 and TRBJ2-5): DGGITQSPKYLFRKEGQNVTLSCEQNLNHDAMYWYRQDPGQGLRLIYYSQIVNDFQKGDIAEGYSVSREKKESFPLTVTSAQKNPTAFYLCASSKDRAGQETQYFGPGTRLLVL.

This chain uses TRBV19 with TRBJ2-3; 12 positions match TRBD1. The CDR3 loop spans 15 amino acids. Per germline, CDR1 LNHDA and CDR2 SQIVND (reference sequence). Losses at the gene ends were 5 bases for V and 2 bases for J; bases not matched to a gene: 2. DNA of the CDR3: TGTGCCAGTAGTTCGGGACAGGGGGCCACAGATACGCAGTATTTT. It yields the protein CASSSGQGATDTQYF.

The chain has TRBV25-1 and TRBJ1-1, with TRBD1 as a possible D gene (6 bases). This CDR3 is 16 amino acids long. Looked up from germline, CDR1 is MGHDK and CDR2 is SYGVNS. V lost 2 bases and J lost 3, with 16 bases in between. The CDR3 DNA sequence: TGTGCCAGCAGTGAAGAAAACAGGGCAAGGTACACTGAAGCTTTCTTT. This codes for CASSEENRARYTEAFF.

This clone was counted once. The rearrangement links TRBV5-1 to TRBJ2-5; D perhaps matches TRBD1 (5 bases). The V and J ends lost 4 bases and 2 bases respectively, with 9 bases between them. CDR3 size: 13 residues. Germline values: CDR1 SGHRS, CDR2 YFSETQ. In DNA form, the CDR3 reads TGCGCCAGCAGCAACACAGGTCAAGAGACCCAGTACTTC. Translating gives CASSNTGQETQYF.

The chain employs TRBV9 and TRBJ1-5; D is unresolved. The CDR3 runs 13 residues. CDR1 is SGDLS, CDR2 YYNGEE, per germline. V was trimmed by 4 bases and J by 5 bases, leaving 10 bases between them. In DNA, the CDR3 is TGTGCCAGCAGCCCCGGCGGCGATCAGCCCCAGCATTTT. Its protein product is CASSPGGDQPQHF.

The V and J genes are TRBV19 and TRBJ2-2; D may be TRBD1 (6 bases). CDR1 and CDR2 (germline): LNHDA, SQIVND (reference sequence). Trimming stripped 3 bases from V and 5 bases from J, with 13 bases between. The CDR3 runs 15 residues. The CDR3 DNA reads TGTGCCAGTAGTATTCGACCCACAGGGACCGGGGAGCTGTTTTTT. Translating it yields CASSIRPTGTGELFF.

The rearrangement links TRBV11-2 to TRBJ1-4; tentative D call: TRBD1 (5 bases). CDR3 length equals 14 residues. V dropped 0 bases and J dropped 8 bases, with 10 bases sitting between them. Germline CDR1 and CDR2: SGHAT and FQNNGV. Here the CDR3 reads CASSLESGGEKLFF. The CDR3 DNA reads as TGTGCCAGCAGCTTAGAATCGGGGGGGGAAAAACTGTTTTTT. The full variable domain, in which reference TRBV11-2 and TRBJ1-4 provide the parts outside the CDR3, is EAGVAQSPRYKIIEKRQSVAFWCNPISGHATLYWYQQILGQGPKLLIQFQNNGVVDDSQLPKDRFSAERLKGVDSTLKIQPAKLEDSAVYLCASSLESGGEKLFFGSGTQLSVL.